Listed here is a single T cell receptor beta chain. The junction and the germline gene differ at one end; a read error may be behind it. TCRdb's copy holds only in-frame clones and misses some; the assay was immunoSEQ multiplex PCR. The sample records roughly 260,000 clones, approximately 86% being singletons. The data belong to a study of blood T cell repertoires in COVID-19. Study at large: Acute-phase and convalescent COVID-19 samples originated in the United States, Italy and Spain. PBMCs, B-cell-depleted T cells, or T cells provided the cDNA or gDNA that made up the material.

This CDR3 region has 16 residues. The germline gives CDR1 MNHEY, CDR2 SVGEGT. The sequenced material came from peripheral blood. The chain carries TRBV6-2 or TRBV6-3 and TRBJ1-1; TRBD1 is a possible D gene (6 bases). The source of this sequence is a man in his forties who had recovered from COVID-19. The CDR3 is CVSSDAGTNMNTEAFF. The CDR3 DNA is TGTGTCAGCAGCGACGCCGGGACAAACATGAACACTGAAGCTTTCTTT.